This T cell receptor (beta chain) was recorded in a study of blood T cell repertoires in COVID-19. Study background: The United States, Italy and Spain supplied acute and convalescent COVID-19 samples. The analysed material was cDNA or gDNA that came from T cells, B-cell-depleted T cells, or PBMCs.

Germline lookup yields CDR1 MDHEN and CDR2 SYDVKM. This CDR3 is built from 13 residues. The germline V and J ends were trimmed by 3 bases and 9 bases, with 13 bases remaining between them. Authors' processing steps: Amplified reference gene primers provided the basis for estimating nucleated cell counts. Repertoires were generated with immunoSEQ multiplex PCR, while TCRdb's copy carries only in-frame clones and drops some. V and J calls plus clone size are reproduced from that table; the DNA served to infer D and trimming. Of tens of thousands of clones listed, approximately 86% are singletons. V and J are TRBV28 and TRBJ2-3, with TRBD1 as a possible D gene (7 bases). This clonotype was obtained from a human donor in a cohort sampled during active COVID-19. Source material: peripheral blood. CDR3 DNA: TGTGCCAGCAGTTTGACAGGGCGGGGAACGCAGTATTTT. As protein: CASSLTGRGTQYF.